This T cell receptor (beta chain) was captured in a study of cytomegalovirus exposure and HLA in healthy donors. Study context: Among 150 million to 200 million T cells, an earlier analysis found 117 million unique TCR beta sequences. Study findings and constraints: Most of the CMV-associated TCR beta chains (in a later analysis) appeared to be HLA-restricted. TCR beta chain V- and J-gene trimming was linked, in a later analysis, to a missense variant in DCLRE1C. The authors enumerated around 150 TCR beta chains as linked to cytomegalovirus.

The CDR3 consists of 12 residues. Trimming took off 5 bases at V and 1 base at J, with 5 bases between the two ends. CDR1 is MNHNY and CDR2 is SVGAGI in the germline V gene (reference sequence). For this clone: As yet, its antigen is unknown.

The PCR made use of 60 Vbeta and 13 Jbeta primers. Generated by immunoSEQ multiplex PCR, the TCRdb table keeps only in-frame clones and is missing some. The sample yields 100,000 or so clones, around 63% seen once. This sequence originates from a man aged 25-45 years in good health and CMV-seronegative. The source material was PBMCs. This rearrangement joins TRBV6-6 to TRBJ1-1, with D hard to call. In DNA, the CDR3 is TGTGCCAGCAGTAAACAGAACACTGAAGCTTTCTTT. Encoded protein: CASSKQNTEAFF.